The rows below give T cell receptor beta chains drawn from one sample of a study of neoadjuvant anti-PD-1 for oral cavity cancer. Assay used: immunoSEQ multiplex PCR; TCRdb lists only in-frame clones, some missing. This sample has some 22,000 clones; approximately 27% occur once, and the top ten carry about 16%. This sample comprised tumor tissue, obtained after nivolumab (anti-PD-1) treatment. These receptors all stem from a person between 40 and 85 years old with oral cavity squamous cell carcinoma. Both conserved end residues are part of each CDR3. The order of the fields is CDR3 DNA, CDR3 protein, V gene, clone size, D gene, J gene. The D gene is left open where the match is weak. Clone size is given for some rows only: seen once, a few or many times, or a class if the clone is expanded.

TGTGCCAGCAGCCGCTGGGGGGACATCACTGAAGCTTTCTTT,CASSRWGDITEAFF,TRBV7-3,many,-,TRBJ1-1
TGCGCCAGCAGCCAGAAGGGCGGAGGTGACATTCAGTACTTC,CASSQKGGGDIQYF,TRBV4-1,few,-,TRBJ2-4
TGTGCCAGCAGACTAATCAGGCGATTGAACACTGAAGCTTTCTTT,CASRLIRRLNTEAFF,TRBV28,-,-,TRBJ1-1
TGTGCCAGCAGCGTCGGACAGGGGAACGAGCAGTACTTC,CASSVGQGNEQYF,TRBV9,-,TRBD1,TRBJ2-7
TGCGCCAGCAGCGCGGGACTAGCGGGAGGTCACGGGGAGCTGTTTTTT,CASSAGLAGGHGELFF,TRBV5-1,few,TRBD2,TRBJ2-2
TGCGCCAGCAGCCAGGGACTAGCGGGCATCTACAATGAGCAGTTCTTC,CASSQGLAGIYNEQFF,TRBV5-1,-,TRBD2,TRBJ2-1
TGTGCCAGCAGACCTACAGGGGTAGGGTCCGGGGAGCTGTTTTTT,CASRPTGVGSGELFF,TRBV11-1,-,TRBD1,TRBJ2-2
TGTGCTAGTGGCCGAAGCTCCTACAATGAGCAGTTCTTC,CASGRSSYNEQFF,TRBV12-5,few,-,TRBJ2-1
TGTGCCAGCAGCCCGGGGCGGATCTATGGCTACACCTTC,CASSPGRIYGYTF,TRBV11-2,few,-,TRBJ1-2
TGTGCCTGGAGCGAATATATAGACAGGCCTGAAGCTTTCTTT,CAWSEYIDRPEAFF,TRBV30,-,-,TRBJ1-1
TGCAGCGTTAAAACAGGGGACACTGAAGCTTTCTTT,CSVKTGDTEAFF,TRBV29-1,-,TRBD1,TRBJ1-1
TGTGCCAGCAGTGACTCTCCGGGGGAAAAACTGTTTTTT,CASSDSPGEKLFF,TRBV6-4,-,-,TRBJ1-4
TGCGCCAGCACCCGGGGCACAGATACGCAGTATTTT,CASTRGTDTQYF,TRBV5-1,-,-,TRBJ2-3
TGTGCCTGGAGTATAACAGGGGGCCGAGAGCAGTTCTTC,CAWSITGGREQFF,TRBV30,medium-sized,TRBD1,TRBJ2-1
TGTGCCAGCAGCCGCGGGACAGGGGCGGGAGAGACCCAGTACTTC,CASSRGTGAGETQYF,TRBV5-4,-,TRBD1,TRBJ2-5
TGCGCCAGCAGCTTGACCGCAGGGACTAGCGGGGCCTACGAGCAGTACTTC,CASSLTAGTSGAYEQYF,TRBV5-1,once,TRBD2,TRBJ2-7